This T cell receptor (beta chain) emerged from a study of OX40 agonist ivuxolimab in advanced cancers. In germline, CDR1 is KGHSH, CDR2 LQKENI. V was pared by 0 bases and J by 2 bases, with 3 bases of the junction left unmatched. This CDR3 is built from 15 residues. Clones were sequenced by immunoSEQ multiplex PCR, and TCRdb holds only the in-frame ones, with some missing. The table lists 75,000 to 95,000 clones, roughly 90% of them singletons. The sequencing used CD4+ or CD8+ T cells sorted from blood, collected in a trial of the OX40 agonist ivuxolimab. The gene calls are TRBV18 and TRBJ1-2; TRBD1 matches 7 bases. The sequence was collected from an adult with an advanced solid tumor such as melanoma, head and neck, liver or kidney cancer. CDR3 amino acids: CASSPPGQRNYGYTF. The CDR3 DNA is TGTGCCAGCTCACCACCGGGACAGAGAAACTATGGCTACACCTTC.